This TCR beta chain is drawn from a study of blood T cell repertoires in COVID-19. The wider study: Specimens from acute and convalescent COVID-19 originated in the United States, Italy and Spain. In each case, the material was cDNA or gDNA derived from T cells, B-cell-depleted T cells, or PBMCs.

Original handling: Quantification of nucleated cells was approximated via reference gene primer amplification. Libraries were prepared by immunoSEQ multiplex PCR; TCRdb keeps only in-frame clonotypes and omits some of them. V, J and clone size derive from that table, while D and trimming were established from the DNA sequence. Of about 110,000 clones in the sample, about four fifths were seen once. This clone was observed a single time. This CDR3 comprises 16 residues. Germline V CDR1 and CDR2: SGHRS, YFSETQ. V was pared by 4 bases and J by 4 bases, with 13 bases of the junction left unmatched. This sequence joins TRBV5-1 and TRBJ1-2; TRBD1 matches at 7 bases. Sequenced sample: peripheral blood. This clonotype originated in an elderly woman with acute or convalescent COVID-19. In nucleotides, the CDR3 is TGCGCCAGCAGCCCGTGGACAGGAGCTACCTCCTATGGCTACACCTTC. Translation: CASSPWTGATSYGYTF.